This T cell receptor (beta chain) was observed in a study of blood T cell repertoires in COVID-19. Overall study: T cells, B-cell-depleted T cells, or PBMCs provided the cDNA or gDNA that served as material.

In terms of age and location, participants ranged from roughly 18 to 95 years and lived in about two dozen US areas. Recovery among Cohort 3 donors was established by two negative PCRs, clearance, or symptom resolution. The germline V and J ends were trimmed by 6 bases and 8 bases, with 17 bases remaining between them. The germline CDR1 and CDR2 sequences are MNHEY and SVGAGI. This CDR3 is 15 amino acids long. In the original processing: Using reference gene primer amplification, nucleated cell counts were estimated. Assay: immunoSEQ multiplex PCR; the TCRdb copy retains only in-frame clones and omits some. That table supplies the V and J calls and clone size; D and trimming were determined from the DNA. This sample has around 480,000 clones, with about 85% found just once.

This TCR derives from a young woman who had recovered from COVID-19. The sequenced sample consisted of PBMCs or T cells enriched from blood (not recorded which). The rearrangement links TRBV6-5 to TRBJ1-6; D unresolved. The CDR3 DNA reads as TGTGCCAGCAGAAAAGCGGGGTCTATCGATTCACCCCTCCACTTT. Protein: CASRKAGSIDSPLHF.